This T cell receptor beta chain was recorded in a study of blood T cell repertoires in COVID-19. Study as a whole: T cells, B-cell-depleted T cells, or PBMCs supplied cDNA or gDNA.

The germline gives CDR1 SNHLY, CDR2 FYNNEI. V was pared by 3 bases and J by 3 bases, with 7 bases of the junction left unmatched. This CDR3 region has 15 residues. The participants were between roughly 18 and 100 years old and came from under 25 US areas. Which cohort a participant joined came from the clinical history participants gave. Recovered status applied to Cohort 3 donors who had two consecutive negative PCRs. It also applied to those with clearance or with symptom resolution. Assay used: immunoSEQ multiplex PCR; TCRdb lists only in-frame clones, some missing. The sample consists of some 310,000 clones, under 90% of them appearing once.

The clonotype was recovered from a woman in her twenties or thirties who had recovered from COVID-19. Sequencing was carried out using PBMCs or T cells enriched from blood (not recorded which). The chain has TRBV2 and TRBJ1-2; TRBD1 matches at 7 bases. Here the CDR3 reads CASSDWQGEDYGYTF. The CDR3 nucleotides are TGTGCCAGCAGTGACTGGCAGGGGGAGGACTATGGCTACACCTTC.